The next 16 T cell receptor beta chains were all read from a single sample in a study of blood T cell repertoires in COVID-19. Profiled with immunoSEQ multiplex PCR; TCRdb holds only in-frame clones, not every one. The sample consists of 320,000 or so clones, roughly 90% of them appearing once. Material: PBMCs or T cells enriched from blood (not recorded which). The origin of the receptors is a young woman who had recovered from COVID-19.

This clone was recorded once. The gene calls are TRBV11-3 and TRBJ2-2, with D perhaps matching TRBD1 (5 bases). This CDR3 spans 13 amino acids. V shed 1 base and J shed 9 bases, with 9 bases lying between them. Germline V lookup: CDR1 SGHNT, CDR2 YENEEA. DNA for the CDR3: TGTGCCAGCAGCTTAGCCCAGGGCAGGGAGCTGTTTTTT. Its protein is CASSLAQGRELFF.

The gene calls are TRBV30 and TRBJ2-7; a possible D gene is TRBD2 (5 bases). Trimming removed 3 bases at V and 1 base at J, with 10 bases between. The germline V gene has CDR1 GTSNPN and CDR2 SVGIG (reference sequence). This CDR3 spans 13 amino acids. DNA for the CDR3: TGTGCCTGGAGAGAGGACTTGTCCTACGAGCAGTACTTC. Translation: CAWREDLSYEQYF.

V gene TRBV9 combines with J gene TRBJ1-3, with 7 bases fitting TRBD1. V trimming: 0 bases; J trimming: 1 base; junction bases outside the gene matches: 7. Germline V gives CDR1 SGDLS, CDR2 YYNGEE. The CDR3 extends over 17 amino acids. The CDR3 coding sequence is TGTGCCAGCAGCGTAGCTGAGGGGGCCCTATCTGGAAACACCATATATTTT. Amino acids: CASSVAEGALSGNTIYF.

This clone has a single count. V usage is TRBV6-5 and J usage is TRBJ2-7, with TRBD2 identical over 10 bases. Losses at the gene ends were 6 bases for V and 0 bases for J; bases not matched to a gene: 5. This CDR3 region has 15 residues. Germline CDR1 MNHEY, CDR2 SVGAGI. CDR3 in amino acids: CASRVGTSASYEQYF. CDR3 in DNA: TGTGCCAGCAGGGTGGGGACTAGCGCCTCCTACGAGCAGTACTTC.

This clone appeared a single time. V usage is TRBV7-9 and J usage is TRBJ1-4; 7 bases are a match to TRBD1. CDR3 length equals 13 residues. Germline V CDR1 and CDR2: SEHNR, FQNEAQ (reference sequence). After removal of 4 bases from V and 7 bases from J, the junction contained 3 bases not matched to a gene. CDR3: CASSSQGGEKLFF. DNA of the CDR3: TGTGCCAGCAGCTCGCAGGGGGGTGAAAAACTGTTTTTT.

This chain links TRBV6-5 with TRBJ2-7; TRBD2 is a possible D gene (6 bases). The V end was cut by 0 bases, the J end by 2 bases, with 8 bases between. The length of the CDR3 is 14 residues. Germline loops: CDR1 MNHEY, CDR2 SVGAGI. The CDR3 nucleotides read TGTGCCAGCAGTTACTCTGGGGGGACCTACGAGCAGTACTTC. It encodes CASSYSGGTYEQYF.

This chain connects TRBV2 to TRBJ1-5; TRBD1 might be the D (5 bases). Germline loops: CDR1 SNHLY, CDR2 FYNNEI. The CDR3 has 13 amino acids. V dropped 7 bases and J dropped 7 bases, with 14 bases sitting between them. Written as DNA, the CDR3 is TGTGCCAGCACCGGACAAACCTCCCAGCCCCAGCATTTT. This codes for CASTGQTSQPQHF.

The chain recombines TRBV6-1 with TRBJ1-4, with D unclear. Between the trimmed V and J ends, which lost 2 bases and 6 bases, there was a span of 10 bases. There are 14 residues in the CDR3. Per germline, CDR1 MNHNS and CDR2 SASEGT. CDR3: CASSEQRVDEKLFF. CDR3 nucleotides: TGTGCCAGCAGTGAACAGAGGGTCGATGAAAAACTGTTTTTT.

The V gene is TRBV4-2, the J gene TRBJ2-7, with 14 positions matching TRBD2. This CDR3 has 17 residues. Germline CDR1 is LGHNA and CDR2 is YNFKEQ. V was pared by 1 base and J by 7 bases, with 9 bases of the junction left unmatched. CDR3 residues: CASSQAGTSGSIGEQYF. The DNA of the CDR3 is TGTGCCAGCAGCCAAGCCGGGACTAGCGGGAGTATAGGGGAGCAGTACTTC.

The chain recombines TRBV5-6 with TRBJ1-4, with no clear D. Trimming stripped 2 bases from V and 10 bases from J, with 6 bases between. The CDR3 sequence is 11 residues long. Germline assignment: CDR1 SGHDT and CDR2 YYEEEE. CDR3 loop: CASSFGGKLFF. CDR3 in DNA: TGTGCCAGCAGCTTTGGAGGAAAACTGTTTTTT.

CDR3 in amino acids: CASSVRGSLNNEQFF. The CDR3 coding sequence is TGTGCCAGCAGCGTGCGGGGGAGTCTCAACAATGAGCAGTTCTTC. V usage is TRBV5-5 and J usage is TRBJ2-1, with 7 nucleotides matching TRBD2. Germline V gives CDR1 SGHKS, CDR2 YYEKEE (reference sequence). V lost 4 bases to trimming and J lost 5 bases; unmatched junction nucleotides: 9. The CDR3 length is 15 residues.

The genes are TRBV9 and TRBJ2-3, with a possible D match to TRBD2 (5 bases). V was clipped by 0 bases and J by 2 bases, with 13 bases between them. The CDR3 is made up of 16 amino acids. The germline gives CDR1 SGDLS, CDR2 YYNGEE. The CDR3 loop is CASSVAPSGHTDTQYF. The CDR3 DNA reads TGTGCCAGCAGCGTAGCACCGAGCGGCCACACAGATACGCAGTATTTT.

This clone was counted once. This chain connects TRBV14 to TRBJ1-6; 8 bases are a match to TRBD1. The CDR3 is 13 amino acids. Germline CDR1 is SGHDN and CDR2 is FVKESK. Trimming cost V 6 bases and J 7 bases; bases outside gene matches: 2. The CDR3 region is CASSTGGNSPLHF. Written as DNA, the CDR3 is TGTGCCAGCAGTACAGGGGGGAATTCACCCCTCCACTTT. Full variable domain (remainder filled in from reference TRBV14 and TRBJ1-6): EAGVTQFPSHSVIEKGQTVTLRCDPISGHDNLYWYRRVMGKEIKFLLHFVKESKQDESGMPNNRFLAERTGGTYSTLKVQPAELEDSGVYFCASSTGGNSPLHFGNGTRLTVT.

This chain joins TRBV2 and TRBJ2-1; TRBD2 aligns across 9 bases. Per the germline V gene, CDR1 is SNHLY and CDR2 is FYNNEI. The CDR3 length is 15 residues. V shed 5 bases and J 6 bases; nucleotides not matched to a gene: 8. The CDR3 loop is CASSTWRGGPNEQFF. CDR3 nucleotides: TGTGCCAGCAGTACTTGGCGGGGGGGCCCCAATGAGCAGTTCTTC.

The gene calls are TRBV13 and TRBJ2-7, with D uncertain. The V gene's germline CDR1 is PRHDT and CDR2 FYEKMQ (reference sequence). CDR3 length: 14 residues. V lost 1 base, J lost 2 bases, and 9 bases lay in between. CDR3 coding DNA: TGTGCCAGCAGCTTAGTTGGTAGTACCTACGAGCAGTACTTC. It yields the protein CASSLVGSTYEQYF.

The CDR3: CASSLTRTREANEQYF. The CDR3 DNA sequence: TGCGCCAGCAGCTTGACCAGGACTAGGGAAGCCAACGAGCAGTACTTC. The J gene is TRBJ2-7, the V gene TRBV5-1, with 7 bases that match TRBD2. This CDR3 has 16 residues. The germline V gene has CDR1 SGHRS and CDR2 YFSETQ. Losses at the gene ends were 1 base for V and 5 bases for J; bases not matched to a gene: 12.